This is a list of T cell receptor beta chains from one sample in a study of cytomegalovirus exposure and HLA in healthy donors. TCRdb's copy holds only in-frame clones and misses some; the assay was immunoSEQ multiplex PCR. The data hold 100,000 to 150,000 clones, with 73% observed a single time. Sequencing was done on a sample of PBMCs. These receptors were collected from a man aged 55 to 70 in good health and CMV-seropositive. Both conserved end residues are part of each CDR3. A D gene is named only where the DNA matches it firmly. Clone size is shown for a subset of rows, as once, few, many or a class of expanded clone.

TRBV4-2	TRBJ2-7	-	-	TGTGCCAGCAGCCAAGATTTCAGGTACGAGCAGTACTTC	CASSQDFRYEQYF
TRBV5-1	TRBJ1-1	-	-	TGCGCCAGCAGTCCCGGCAGGCCGAGCACTGAAGCTTTCTTT	CASSPGRPSTEAFF
TRBV7-3	TRBJ2-1	-	-	TGTGCCAGCAGCGCAATTGGTAGCTCCTACAATGAGCAGTTCTTC	CASSAIGSSYNEQFF
TRBV25-1	TRBJ2-5	-	-	TGTGCCAGCTCCGGGGACAAAGAGACCCAGTACTTC	CASSGDKETQYF
TRBV7-3	TRBJ2-2	-	TRBD2	TGTGCCAGCAGCCCGTTGGAGCGGGGGGGGAACACCGGGGAGCTGTTTTTT	CASSPLERGGNTGELFF
TRBV5-1	TRBJ2-3	-	TRBD2	TGCGCCAGCAGCTTGGAGCGGGGGTCAGATACGCAGTATTTT	CASSLERGSDTQYF
TRBV5-6	TRBJ1-1	few	-	TGTGCCAGCAGCGAGAGGGTAGGGTTCGTAACTGAAGCTTTCTTT	CASSERVGFVTEAFF
TRBV2	TRBJ1-1	medium-sized	TRBD1	TGTGCCAGCAGTTATAGGCAGGGGGAAGGCGCTGAAGCTTTCTTT	CASSYRQGEGAEAFF
TRBV9	TRBJ1-4	few	TRBD1	TGTGCCAGCAGCCACGGACAGGGGTTTGAAAAACTGTTTTTT	CASSHGQGFEKLFF
TRBV7-3	TRBJ2-1	-	TRBD1	TGTGCCAGCAGCTCCGGGACAGGGTACAATGAGCAGTTCTTC	CASSSGTGYNEQFF
TRBV4-1	TRBJ1-2	-	TRBD1	TGCGCCAGCAGCCAAGAACTCCGGGACAGGGGCTATGGCTACACCTTC	CASSQELRDRGYGYTF
TRBV6-6	TRBJ1-2	-	TRBD1	TGTGCCAGCAGTTTTCCCGGGACAGCCTTCGGGGGCTACACCTTC	CASSFPGTAFGGYTF
TRBV6-1	TRBJ2-2	-	TRBD1	TGTGCCAGCAGGAGGGACAGTTACACCGGGGAGCTGTTTTTT	CASRRDSYTGELFF
TRBV9	TRBJ2-3	-	TRBD2	TGTGCCAGCAGCGCACGGGGGGCAGATACGCAGTATTTT	CASSARGADTQYF
TRBV28	TRBJ2-4	-	TRBD2	TGTGCCAGCACTGCAGGACTAGCGGGGAAAAACATTCAGTACTTC	CASTAGLAGKNIQYF
TRBV28	TRBJ1-1	-	-	TGTGCCACCCTTTTAGGGGCCATGAACACTGAAGCTTTCTTT	CATLLGAMNTEAFF
TRBV6-5	TRBJ1-6	-	TRBD1	TGTGCCAGCAGTTACCACCGCCAGGGGGCGGGATCACCCCTCCACTTT	CASSYHRQGAGSPLHF
TRBV5-1	TRBJ1-5	few	TRBD1	TGCGCCAGCAGCACAGGGGATAGCAATCAGCCCCAGCATTTT	CASSTGDSNQPQHF
TRBV5-1	TRBJ2-3	once	-	TGCGCCAGCAGCCCAGGACTGGACGTAAGCACAGATACGCAGTATTTT	CASSPGLDVSTDTQYF
TRBV28	TRBJ1-4	-	TRBD1	TGTGCCAGCAGCGCCGGGACAGGGGCTGAAAAACTGTTTTTT	CASSAGTGAEKLFF
TRBV7-6	TRBJ2-1	-	-	TGTGCCAGCAGTCTTCGGCAGGGGGGTTTCTACAATGAGCAGTTCTTC	CASSLRQGGFYNEQFF
TRBV5-8	TRBJ1-1	few	-	TGTGCCAGCAGCTTGTGGCAGGGCTCGAACACTGAAGCTTTCTTT	CASSLWQGSNTEAFF
TRBV30	TRBJ2-1	-	TRBD2	TGTGCCTGTTTTACTAGCGGGGGGCTGGTCGGTCCGTTCTTC	CACFTSGGLVGPFF
TRBV7-3	TRBJ2-1	few	-	TGTGCCAGCAGCTTAGGGGGGGCAAGGGGCAATGAGCAGTTCTTC	CASSLGGARGNEQFF
TRBV10-3	TRBJ1-2	-	TRBD1	TGTGCCATCCCCTTAGGGGGCGAGGCAAACTATGGCTACACCTTC	CAIPLGGEANYGYTF
TRBV7-9	TRBJ2-2	-	TRBD1	TGTGCCAGCAGCTTAGGATGGACAGGGATGAACACCGGGGAGCTGTTTTTT	CASSLGWTGMNTGELFF
TRBV30	TRBJ1-2	-	-	TGTGCCTGGAGTGCAGGAGGGGACGGCTACACCTTC	CAWSAGGDGYTF
TRBV7-7	TRBJ2-1	-	-	TGTGCCGTTGGGCAGGGAAACTATGAGCAGTTCTTC	CAVGQGNYEQFF
TRBV28	TRBJ1-1	-	TRBD1	TGTGCCAGCGGACCCGGGACAGGGTTCTCCCCTGAAGCTTTCTTT	CASGPGTGFSPEAFF
TRBV18	TRBJ1-6	-	-	TGTGCCAGCTCACCCGGGATAGACCCTTCACCCCTCCACTTT	CASSPGIDPSPLHF
TRBV5-4	TRBJ1-2	few	-	TGTGCCAGCAGCCGGGGGGGATTCTATGGCTACACCTTC	CASSRGGFYGYTF
TRBV5-1	TRBJ1-3	-	-	TGCGCCAGCAGCTTGTCTCCTTACTCTGGAAACACCATATATTTT	CASSLSPYSGNTIYF
TRBV2	TRBJ1-1	few	-	TGTGCCAGCAGTGAAGGGCCGGGAGCCCCTGAGAAAGCTTTCTTT	CASSEGPGAPEKAFF
TRBV6-1	TRBJ1-1	-	-	TGTGCCAGCAGTGAAAATCCGGGTCGGGACATGAACACTGAAGCTTTCTTT	CASSENPGRDMNTEAFF
TRBV7-6	TRBJ1-5	once	-	TGTGCCAGCAGCTTAGAGGTCCCAGGGCTAGTCGCCCAGCATTTT	CASSLEVPGLVAQHF
TRBV4-1	TRBJ2-1	many	TRBD2	TGCGCCAGCAGCAGCGGGGGGGCCCATGAGCAGTTCTTC	CASSSGGAHEQFF
TRBV6-5	TRBJ1-2	-	-	TGTGCCACCCAGGTGGGAGGTAACTATGGCTACACCTTC	CATQVGGNYGYTF
TRBV5-6	TRBJ1-2	-	TRBD1	TGTGCCAGCAGCTTACTTATGGACAGGAAGATTGGCTACACCTTC	CASSLLMDRKIGYTF
TRBV6-4	TRBJ1-1	-	-	TGTGCCAGCAGTGAGGACTGGGAAACTGAAGCTTTCTTT	CASSEDWETEAFF
TRBV5-1	TRBJ2-7	-	TRBD2	TGCGCCAGCAGCCCCCACGGGGGGGAGAGGGCCTACGAGCAGTACTTC	CASSPHGGERAYEQYF
TRBV5-1	TRBJ2-7	-	-	TGCGCCAGCAGCTTAGATTACTACTCCTACGAGCAGTACTTC	CASSLDYYSYEQYF
TRBV6-1	TRBJ2-7	-	TRBD1	TGTGCCAGCAGCGAGTTGGACAGGGATCGGTACGAGCAGTACTTC	CASSELDRDRYEQYF
TRBV30	TRBJ1-1	-	TRBD1	TGTGCCTGGGGGACAGAGAACACTGAAGCTTTCTTT	CAWGTENTEAFF
TRBV19	TRBJ2-3	-	-	TGTGCCAGTAGTATTAGCACCACCACTGGTACGCAGTATTTT	CASSISTTTGTQYF
TRBV10-1	TRBJ2-1	-	TRBD2	TGCGCCAGCAGTGAGTCGCTAGCGGGGGGGCCGTACAATGAGCAGTTCTTC	CASSESLAGGPYNEQFF
TRBV23-1	TRBJ1-5	-	-	TGCGCCAGCAGTCAGCCGACATACGCCCGCAATCAGCCCCAGCATTTT	CASSQPTYARNQPQHF
TRBV28	TRBJ1-2	-	TRBD1	TGTGCCAGCACTTTCGGGAGACAGGGATATGGAAGGGGCTACACCTTC	CASTFGRQGYGRGYTF
TRBV6-1	TRBJ2-7	-	-	TGTGCCAGCAGTGAAATTAATTCCGGGTCAGGGGAGCAGTACTTC	CASSEINSGSGEQYF
TRBV25-1	TRBJ1-1	-	TRBD1	TGTGCCAGCAGTGATTCATTTACAGGGGTGATTGAAGCTTTCTTT	CASSDSFTGVIEAFF
TRBV9	TRBJ2-1	-	TRBD1	TGTGCCAGCAGCGTCCGGGACAGGGTTGGTAATGAGCAGTTCTTC	CASSVRDRVGNEQFF
TRBV11-2	TRBJ1-1	-	-	TGTGCCAGCAGCTTCGGTAGATCAGGGAAACGCACTGAAGCTTTCTTT	CASSFGRSGKRTEAFF
TRBV6-5	TRBJ1-1	-	TRBD1	TGTGCCATCATAGAGGGGGCTGAGACTTTCTTT	CAIIEGAETFF